The clone carrying this T cell receptor (beta chain) has a handful of counts. Original methodology: Amplification of reference gene primers was used by the study to estimate nucleated cell counts. Some clones are missing from TCRdb's copy, which holds only in-frame ones; the method was immunoSEQ multiplex PCR. The V and J calls and the clone size are those of that table, but D and trimming were determined from the DNA. The sample has 200,000 to 300,000 clones; about nine tenths are singletons. The data derive from a study of blood T cell repertoires in COVID-19. In the study overall: The origin of the acute and convalescent COVID-19 samples was the United States, Italy and Spain. Sample material is recorded as cDNA or gDNA derived from T cells, B-cell-depleted T cells, or PBMCs.

Germline CDR1 and CDR2: KGHSH and LQKENI. V lost 4 bases and J lost 3; bases outside the gene matches: 8. The CDR3 runs to 16 residues. The sample consisted of peripheral blood. The chain is built from TRBV18 and TRBJ2-4; TRBD1 matches at 8 bases. The sequence derives from a man in his sixties who had recovered from COVID-19. The CDR3 nucleotides read TGTGCCAGCTCACTCGGACAGGGTTTGGACAAAAACATTCAGTACTTC. Residues: CASSLGQGLDKNIQYF.